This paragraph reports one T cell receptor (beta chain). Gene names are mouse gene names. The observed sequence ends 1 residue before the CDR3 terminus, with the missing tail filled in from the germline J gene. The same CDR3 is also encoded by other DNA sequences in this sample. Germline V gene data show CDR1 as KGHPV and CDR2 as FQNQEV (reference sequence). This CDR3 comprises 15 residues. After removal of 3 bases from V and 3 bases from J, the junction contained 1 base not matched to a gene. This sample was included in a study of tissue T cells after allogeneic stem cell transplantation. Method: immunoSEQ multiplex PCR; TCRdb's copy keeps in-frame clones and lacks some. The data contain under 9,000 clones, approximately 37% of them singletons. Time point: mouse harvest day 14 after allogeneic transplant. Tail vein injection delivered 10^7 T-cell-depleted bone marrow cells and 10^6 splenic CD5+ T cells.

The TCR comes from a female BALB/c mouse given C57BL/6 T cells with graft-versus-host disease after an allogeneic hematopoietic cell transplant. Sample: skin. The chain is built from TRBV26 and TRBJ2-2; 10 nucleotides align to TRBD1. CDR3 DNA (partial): TGTGCCAGCAGTCTAGGGACAGGGGACACCGGGCAGCTCTAC. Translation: CASSLGTGDTGQLY. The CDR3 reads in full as CASSLGTGDTGQLYF. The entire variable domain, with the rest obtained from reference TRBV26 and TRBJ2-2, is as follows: NSKVIQTPRYLVKGQGQKAKMRCIPEKGHPVVFWYQQNKNNEFKFLINFQNQEVLQQIDMTEKRFSAECPSNSPCSLEIQSSEAGDSALYLCASSLGTGDTGQLYFGEGSKLTVL.